There are many counts of the clone carrying this TCR beta chain. These data come from a study of identical twins' blood T cells. Both ends of each TCR cDNA library bore sample-specific barcodes. TCRdb recomputed calls from the 5' RACE reads with MiXCR, one row per CDR3 protein. The data contain 400,000 or so distinct CDR3 sequences, under 30% of them singletons. V lost 0 bases to trimming and J lost 11 bases; unmatched junction nucleotides: 9. Looked up from germline, CDR1 is KGHSH and CDR2 is LQKENI. This CDR3 region has 14 residues. The chain has TRBV18 and TRBJ1-1; the match to TRBD1 covers 7 bases. Sequenced sample: PBMCs. The TCR sequence derives from a woman aged 18-49 years in good health. The CDR3 spells CASSPPLWTGWAFF. CDR3 coding DNA: TGTGCCAGCTCACCACCCCTTTGGACAGGCTGGGCTTTCTTT.